A single sample gave rise to the 8 T cell receptor beta chains below, sequenced in a study of molecular identifiers for immune sequencing clone quantification. TCRdb fed the PCR reads into MiXCR, producing one record per CDR3 protein. This sample has around 470,000 distinct CDR3 sequences, with about 22% found just once. Material for sequencing was naive CD8+ T cells from blood, with Jurkat cell RNA spiked in. As to subset: FACS-sorted CD8+CD4-CCR7+CD45RA+ naive T cells. Receptors originate from a human donor in good health. Some libraries in this study had Jurkat cell RNA spiked in.

Concerning this clonotype itself: One end of the junction varies from germline; a read error may be responsible. V and J are TRBV13 and TRBJ1-4; D is unclear. CDR1 PRHDT and CDR2 FYEKMQ come from the germline V gene (reference sequence). The CDR3 spans 14 residues. The CDR3 protein is CASCLRSSSEKLFF. DNA of the CDR3: TGTGCCAGCTGCTTGCGGTCCTCCAGTGAAAAACTGTTTTTT.

V usage is TRBV7-9 and J usage is TRBJ2-5; a possible D gene is TRBD2 (5 bases). The CDR3 runs to 15 residues. Germline values: CDR1 SEHNR, CDR2 FQNEAQ (reference sequence). V lost 4 bases, J lost 4 bases, and 16 bases lay in between. The CDR3 loop is CASSSPGGEGETQYF. The CDR3 nucleotides are TGTGCCAGCAGCTCCCCGGGCGGTGAGGGAGAGACCCAGTACTTC. The full variable domain, with the rest looked up from reference TRBV7-9 and TRBJ2-5, is DTGVSQNPRHKITKRGQNVTFRCDPISEHNRLYWYRQTLGQGPEFLTYFQNEAQLEKSRLLSDRFSAERPKGSFSTLEIQRTEQGDSAMYLCASSSPGGEGETQYFGPGTRLLVL.

This clonotype showed up many times. This rearrangement joins TRBV7-8 to TRBJ2-7; D uncertain. V was trimmed by 0 bases and J by 4 bases, leaving 4 bases between them. Germline V gene lookup returns CDR1 SGHVS and CDR2 FQNEAQ. The length of the CDR3 is 12 residues. The CDR3 DNA reads as TGTGCCAGCAGCTTAGCCCTTTACGAGCAGTACTTC. The encoded protein is CASSLALYEQYF.

This clonotype was recorded at least ten times. The rearrangement uses TRBV7-9 and TRBJ1-1; no clear D. The CDR3 contains 13 residues. V gave up 1 base and J gave up 10 bases, with 13 bases separating them. The germline CDR1 and CDR2 sequences are SEHNR and FQNEAQ (reference sequence). CDR3 in DNA: TGTGCCAGCAGCTTAGGAGGCGGGGATGGAGCTTTCTTT. This gives the protein CASSLGGGDGAFF.

This clonotype occurred many times. The CDR3 region has the DNA TGTGCCAGCAGCTTATTCCAGACAGATACGCAGTATTTT. It translates to CASSLFQTDTQYF. This chain connects TRBV13 to TRBJ2-3; D unclear. The V and J ends lost 2 bases and 3 bases respectively, with 6 bases between them. CDR1 and CDR2 (germline): PRHDT, FYEKMQ (reference sequence). The CDR3 consists of 13 residues.

This clonotype was detected many times. This sequence joins TRBV28 and TRBJ1-5; D might be TRBD1 (5 bases). The CDR3 is made up of 14 amino acids. V was trimmed by 3 bases and J by 0 bases, leaving 6 bases between them. The germline gives CDR1 MDHEN, CDR2 SYDVKM. The DNA for the CDR3 is TGTGCCAGCAGTTTCGGGGCTAGCAATCAGCCCCAGCATTTT. Encoded protein: CASSFGASNQPQHF.

A few counts support this clonotype. This rearrangement joins TRBV10-3 to TRBJ2-3, with TRBD2 identical over 9 bases. The CDR3 length is 17 residues. Looked up from germline, CDR1 is ENHRY and CDR2 is SYGVKD. Germline trimming cut 0 bases from V and 2 bases from J; bases unmatched to any gene: 6. CDR3 amino acids: CAISESPAGGYTDTQYF. In nucleotides, the CDR3 is TGTGCCATCAGTGAGTCGCCAGCGGGGGGTTACACAGATACGCAGTATTTT.

A remark on this clonotype: A much larger clone lies a single base off, so this may be a read error. The chain has TRBV6-1 and TRBJ1-1, with D tentatively TRBD1 (6 bases). V was shortened by 1 base and J by 3 bases, with 15 bases between the two germline ends. Germline assignment: CDR1 MNHNS and CDR2 SASEGT. The CDR3 runs 16 residues. The CDR3 coding sequence is TGTGCCAGCAGTGAAGATCACAGGGTTATGGACACTGAAGCTTTCTTT. Translated: CASSEDHRVMDTEAFF.